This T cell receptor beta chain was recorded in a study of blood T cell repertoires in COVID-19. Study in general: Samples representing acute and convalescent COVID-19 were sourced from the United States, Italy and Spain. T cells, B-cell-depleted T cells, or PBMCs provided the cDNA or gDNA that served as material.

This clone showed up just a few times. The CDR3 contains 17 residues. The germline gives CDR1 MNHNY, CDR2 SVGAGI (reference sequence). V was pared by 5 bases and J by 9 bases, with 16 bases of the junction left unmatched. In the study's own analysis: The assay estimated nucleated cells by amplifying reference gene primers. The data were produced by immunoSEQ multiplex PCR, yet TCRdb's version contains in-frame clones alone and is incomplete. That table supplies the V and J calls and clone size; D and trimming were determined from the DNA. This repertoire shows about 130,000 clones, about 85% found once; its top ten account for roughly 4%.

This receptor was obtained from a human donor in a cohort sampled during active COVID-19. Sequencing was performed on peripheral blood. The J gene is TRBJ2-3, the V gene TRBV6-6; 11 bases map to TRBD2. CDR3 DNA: TGTGCCAGCAGTCCCGTTGCTAGCGGGGGGCAGTATCGAACGCAGTATTTT. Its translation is CASSPVASGGQYRTQYF.